This T cell receptor beta chain was sequenced in a study of blood T cell repertoires in COVID-19. For the study at large: The United States, Italy and Spain supplied acute and convalescent COVID-19 samples.

The length of the CDR3 is 17 residues. V lost 3 bases to trimming and J lost 4 bases; unmatched junction nucleotides: 4. CDR1 is LNHDA and CDR2 is SQIVND in the germline V gene (reference sequence). Method: immunoSEQ multiplex PCR; TCRdb's copy keeps in-frame clones and lacks some. Among about 290,000 clones listed, under 90% were seen once. The chain uses TRBV19 and TRBJ2-1; 15 bases align to TRBD2. This sequence originates from a woman in her thirties or forties who had recovered from COVID-19. The sequencing input was peripheral blood. This chain's CDR3 is CASSMSGLAGGYNEQFF. The CDR3 DNA reads TGTGCCAGTAGTATGAGTGGACTAGCGGGAGGGTACAATGAGCAGTTCTTC. The entire variable domain, with the rest obtained from reference TRBV19 and TRBJ2-1, is as follows: DGGITQSPKYLFRKEGQNVTLSCEQNLNHDAMYWYRQDPGQGLRLIYYSQIVNDFQKGDIAEGYSVSREKKESFPLTVTSAQKNPTAFYLCASSMSGLAGGYNEQFFGPGTRLTVL.